The 2 T cell receptor beta chains listed next were all sequenced from one sample in a study of blood T cell repertoires in COVID-19. Method: immunoSEQ multiplex PCR; TCRdb's copy keeps in-frame clones and lacks some. The sample has about 160,000 clones; 70% to 90% are singletons. Sequenced material: peripheral blood. The receptors were gathered from a woman in her fifties or sixties with COVID-19, enrolled during active disease.

The chain links TRBV6-1 to TRBJ1-1; TRBD1 matches at 7 bases. The V gene's germline CDR1 is MNHNS and CDR2 SASEGT. The CDR3 spans 14 residues. Trimming removed 3 bases from V and 5 bases from J; junction bases left unmatched: 6. In DNA form, the CDR3 reads TGTGCCAGCAGTGATACGAACAGGGGAACTGAAGCTTTCTTT. Translated: CASSDTNRGTEAFF.

This sequence joins TRBV9 and TRBJ2-5; TRBD1 matches at 8 bases. The CDR3 length is 14 residues. V gave up 2 bases and J gave up 2 bases; unmatched junction bases: 2. CDR1 is SGDLS and CDR2 is YYNGEE in the germline V gene. DNA for the CDR3: TGTGCCAGCAGCGTGGGACAGGTGCAAGAGACCCAGTACTTC. Translating it yields CASSVGQVQETQYF.